This T cell receptor (beta chain) was sequenced for a study of T cell responses to AZD1222 COVID-19 vaccine. Overall study findings and caveats: Spike-specific TCR breadth and depth rose after two AZD1222 doses. There were mostly white British donors and more females than males, and clonal diversity was possibly underestimated. As reported, nearly half of all spike-specific TCRs target variant regions that are unmutated. Repertoires were sampled only after the peak T cell response.

V dropped 3 bases and J dropped 1 base, with 7 bases sitting between them. CDR3 length equals 13 residues. The assay was immunoSEQ multiplex PCR, and TCRdb's table has in-frame clones only and misses some. The sample includes about 120,000 clones, approximately 85% of them seen just once. Details on this clone: Antigen specificity is unknown.

The rearrangement joins TRBV12-3 or TRBV12-4 to TRBJ2-7, with D perhaps given as TRBD1 or TRBD2 (5 bases each). This clonotype was sampled from an adult in good health. The specimen was peripheral blood, collected on day 0 of AZD1222 vaccination. Here the CDR3 DNA reads TGTGCCAGCAGTTTTGGGGGTTCCTACGAGCAGTACTTC. Translation gives CASSFGGSYEQYF.